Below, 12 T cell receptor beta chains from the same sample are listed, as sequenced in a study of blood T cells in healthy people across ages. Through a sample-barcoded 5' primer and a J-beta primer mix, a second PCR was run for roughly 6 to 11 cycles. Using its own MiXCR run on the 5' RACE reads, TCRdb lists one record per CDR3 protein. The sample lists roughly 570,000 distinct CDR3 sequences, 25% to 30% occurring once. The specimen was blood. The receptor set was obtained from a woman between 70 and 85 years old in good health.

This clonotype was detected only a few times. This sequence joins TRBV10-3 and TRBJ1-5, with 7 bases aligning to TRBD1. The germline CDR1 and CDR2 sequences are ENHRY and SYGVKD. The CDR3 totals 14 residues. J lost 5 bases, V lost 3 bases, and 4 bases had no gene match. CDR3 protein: CAISEGGLDQPQHF. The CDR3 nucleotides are TGTGCCATCAGTGAAGGGGGCCTGGATCAGCCCCAGCATTTT.

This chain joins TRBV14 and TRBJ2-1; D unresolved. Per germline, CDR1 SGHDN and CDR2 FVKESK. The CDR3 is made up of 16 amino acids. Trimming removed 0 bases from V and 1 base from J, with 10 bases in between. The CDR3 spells CASSQDLIGSYNEQFF. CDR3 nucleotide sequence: TGTGCCAGCAGCCAAGATTTAATCGGTTCCTACAATGAGCAGTTCTTC.

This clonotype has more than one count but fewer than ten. CDR3 nucleotide sequence: TGTGCCAGCAGCTCAACGACAGGGTTTTTAAAGACCCAGTACTTC. Protein sequence: CASSSTTGFLKTQYF. The chain employs TRBV11-2 and TRBJ2-5, with 7 nucleotides matching TRBD1. The CDR3 spans 15 residues. Per the germline V gene, CDR1 is SGHAT and CDR2 is FQNNGV. Unmatched junction bases numbered 11, after V lost 4 bases and J lost 6 bases.

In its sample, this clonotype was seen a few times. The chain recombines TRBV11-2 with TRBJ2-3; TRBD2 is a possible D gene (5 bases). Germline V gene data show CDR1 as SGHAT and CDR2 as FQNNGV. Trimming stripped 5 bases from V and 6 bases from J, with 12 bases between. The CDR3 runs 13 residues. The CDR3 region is CASSNRGGDTQYF. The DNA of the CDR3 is TGTGCCAGCAGCAATCGAGGCGGGGATACGCAGTATTTT.

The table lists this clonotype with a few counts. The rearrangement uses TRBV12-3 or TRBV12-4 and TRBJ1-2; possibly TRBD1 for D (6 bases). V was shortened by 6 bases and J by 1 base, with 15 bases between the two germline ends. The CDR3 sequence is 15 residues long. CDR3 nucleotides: TGTGCCAGCAGGCCCCAGGGGTTCATTAACTATGGCTACACCTTC. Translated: CASRPQGFINYGYTF.

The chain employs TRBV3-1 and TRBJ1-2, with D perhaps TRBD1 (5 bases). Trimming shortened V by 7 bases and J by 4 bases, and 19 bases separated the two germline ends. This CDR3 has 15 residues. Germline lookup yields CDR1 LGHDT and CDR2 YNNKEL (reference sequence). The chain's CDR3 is CASNPREGLGYGYTF. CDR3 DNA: TGTGCCAGCAACCCTAGAGAGGGGTTGGGCTATGGCTACACCTTC. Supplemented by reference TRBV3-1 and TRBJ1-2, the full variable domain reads DTAVSQTPKYLVTQMGNDKSIKCEQNLGHDTMYWYKQDSKKFLKIMFSYNNKELIINETVPNRFSPKSPDKAHLNLHINSLELGDSAVYFCASNPREGLGYGYTFGSGTRLTVV.

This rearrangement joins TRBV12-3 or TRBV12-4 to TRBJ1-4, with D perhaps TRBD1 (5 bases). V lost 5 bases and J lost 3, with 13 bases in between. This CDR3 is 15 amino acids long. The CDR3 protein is CASSPNRTPNEKLFF. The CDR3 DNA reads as TGTGCCAGCAGTCCGAACAGGACGCCTAATGAAAAACTGTTTTTT.

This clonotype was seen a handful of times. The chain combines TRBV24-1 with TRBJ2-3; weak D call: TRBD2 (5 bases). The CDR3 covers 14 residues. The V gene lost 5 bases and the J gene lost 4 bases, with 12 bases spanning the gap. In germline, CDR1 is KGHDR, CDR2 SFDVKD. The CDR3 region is CATSGASHPDTQYF. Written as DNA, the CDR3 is TGTGCCACCAGTGGGGCTAGCCATCCAGATACGCAGTATTTT.

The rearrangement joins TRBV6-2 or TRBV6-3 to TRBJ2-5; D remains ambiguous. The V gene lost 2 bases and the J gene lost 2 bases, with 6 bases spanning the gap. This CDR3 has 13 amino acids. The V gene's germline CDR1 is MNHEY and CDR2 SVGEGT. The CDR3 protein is CASSYKGQETQYF. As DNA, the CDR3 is TGTGCCAGCAGTTACAAAGGACAAGAGACCCAGTACTTC.

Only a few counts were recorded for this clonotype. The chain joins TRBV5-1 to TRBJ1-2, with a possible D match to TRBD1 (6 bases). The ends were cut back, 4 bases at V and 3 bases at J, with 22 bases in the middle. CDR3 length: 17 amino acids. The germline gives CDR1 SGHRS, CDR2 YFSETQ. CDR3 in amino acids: CASSPEATGSGYYGYTF. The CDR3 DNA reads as TGCGCCAGCAGCCCTGAAGCTACAGGGTCGGGGTACTATGGCTACACCTTC.

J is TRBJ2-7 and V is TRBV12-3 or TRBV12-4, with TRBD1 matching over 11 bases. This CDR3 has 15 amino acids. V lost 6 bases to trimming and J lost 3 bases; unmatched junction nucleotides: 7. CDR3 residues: CASSLGTGGNYEQYF. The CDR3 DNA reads TGTGCCAGCAGCCTAGGGACAGGGGGTAACTACGAGCAGTACTTC.

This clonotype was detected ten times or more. CDR3 loop: CASSLDPQGGTQYF. The CDR3 coding sequence is TGTGCCAGCAGCTTAGATCCCCAGGGTGGTACGCAGTATTTT. V and J are TRBV11-2 and TRBJ2-3, with D maybe TRBD1 (5 bases). Trimming removed 0 bases at V and 8 bases at J, with 12 bases between. Germline values: CDR1 SGHAT, CDR2 FQNNGV. The CDR3 length is 14 residues.